One sample yielded the 15 T cell receptor beta chains listed below, sequenced in a study of early T cells in non-severe SARS-CoV-2 infection. TCRdb re-analysed the 5' RACE reads in MiXCR, keeping a single row per CDR3 protein. The sample consists of 45,000 or so distinct CDR3 sequences, around 4.1% of them appearing once. The sequenced sample was whole blood. These receptors came from an adult who was a healthcare worker with PCR-confirmed SARS-CoV-2 infection or an uninfected control (not recorded which).

In the case of this clonotype: A much larger clone sits a single nucleotide away, making a read error possible. The CDR3 is CASSSNRVMNTEAFF. CDR3 bases: TGTGCCAGCAGTTCCAACAGGGTAATGAACACTGAAGCTTTCTTT. The V call is TRBV27, the J call TRBJ1-1, with D tentatively TRBD1 (6 bases). The CDR3 length is 15 residues. From germline, CDR1 is MNHEY and CDR2 SMNVEV (reference sequence). V lost 4 bases and J 0 bases, leaving 12 bases between the germline ends.

This clonotype was picked up one time. This chain connects TRBV15 to TRBJ1-4; TRBD1 matches at 11 bases. The CDR3 totals 15 residues. The junction had 7 bases not matched to a gene; V was cut back by 5 bases and J by 8 bases. CDR1 and CDR2 from the germline V gene are LNHNV and YYDKDF (reference sequence). The CDR3 loop reads CATSWRGQGEEKLFF. The CDR3, as DNA: TGTGCCACCAGCTGGCGGGGACAGGGGGAAGAAAAACTGTTTTTT.

The rearrangement links TRBV7-6 to TRBJ1-1; D may be TRBD1 (6 bases). Germline CDR1 reads SGHVS; CDR2 reads FNYEAQ. The CDR3 runs 14 residues. Trimming cost V 1 base and J 10 bases, with 16 bases left between them. In nucleotides, the CDR3 is TGTGCCAGCAGCTTAGAACAGGGAATGTCAAGAGCTTTCTTT. Translated: CASSLEQGMSRAFF.

This clonotype was counted at least ten times. The chain uses TRBV4-1 and TRBJ2-2; TRBD2 matches 12 bases. J was trimmed by 6 bases and V by 4 bases; bases with no gene match: 9. CDR3 size: 17 residues. Per germline, CDR1 MGHRA and CDR2 YSYEKL. The CDR3 loop is CASSPLTLAGGAGELFF. CDR3 in DNA: TGCGCCAGCAGCCCTCTTACTCTAGCGGGAGGGGCCGGGGAGCTGTTTTTT.

This clonotype was detected ten times or more. V usage is TRBV29-1 and J usage is TRBJ2-3; possibly TRBD1 for D (5 bases). The CDR3 contains 12 residues. Germline CDR1 and CDR2: SQVTM and ANQGSEA. The germline V and J ends were trimmed by 7 bases and 2 bases, with 10 bases remaining between them. The CDR3 reads CSAETVTDTQYF. The CDR3 DNA reads as TGCAGCGCCGAGACAGTCACAGATACGCAGTATTTT.

This clonotype was observed at least ten times. The genes are TRBV3-1 and TRBJ1-6; D uncertain. The CDR3 totals 13 residues. Trimming removed 3 bases from V and 8 bases from J, with 8 bases in between. Germline CDR1 is LGHDT and CDR2 is YNNKEL (reference sequence). The CDR3 spells CASSQGAYSPLHF. CDR3 DNA sequence: TGTGCCAGCAGCCAGGGCGCTTATTCACCCCTCCACTTT.

At least ten counts were recorded for this clonotype. J is TRBJ1-2 and V is TRBV20-1, with D possibly matching TRBD1 (5 bases). V was pared by 3 bases and J by 1 base, with 9 bases between. The CDR3 consists of 13 residues. CDR1 and CDR2 from the germline V gene are DFQATT and SNEGSKA (reference sequence). CDR3 protein: CSASSTDNYGYTF. CDR3 bases: TGCAGTGCTAGCTCGACAGATAACTATGGCTACACCTTC.

This clonotype was seen at least ten times. J is TRBJ2-1 and V is TRBV11-3; 13 bases fit TRBD2. Per the germline V gene, CDR1 is SGHNT and CDR2 is YENEEA. The CDR3 contains 16 residues. The trim removed 4 bases at V and 8 bases at J, leaving 8 bases unmatched. This chain's CDR3 is CASSSPGTSGIDEQFF. As DNA, the CDR3 is TGTGCCAGCAGCTCCCCCGGGACTAGCGGGATCGATGAGCAGTTCTTC.

At least ten counts were recorded for this clonotype. J is TRBJ2-7 and V is TRBV12-3 or TRBV12-4; the D gene could be TRBD1 or TRBD2 (5 bases each). This CDR3 has 17 residues. The V gene lost 2 bases and the J gene lost 0 bases, with 17 bases spanning the gap. This chain's CDR3 is CASSLLLGDRISYEQYF. CDR3 coding DNA: TGTGCCAGCAGTTTATTATTAGGGGACCGCATCTCCTACGAGCAGTACTTC.

This clonotype came up many times. The CDR3 spells CSVEQLSRGGYTF. CDR3 coding DNA: TGCAGCGTTGAACAACTGAGTCGGGGCGGCTACACCTTC. The rearrangement joins TRBV29-1 to TRBJ1-2; D is possibly TRBD1 (5 bases). The CDR3 contains 13 residues. Trimming removed 2 bases from V and 8 bases from J, with 15 bases in between. Looked up from germline, CDR1 is SQVTM and CDR2 is ANQGSEA. Variable domain in full (rest from reference TRBV29-1 and TRBJ1-2): SAVISQKPSRDICQRGTSLTIQCQVDSQVTMMFWYRQQPGQSLTLIATANQGSEATYESGFVIDKFPISRPNLTFSTLTVSNMSPEDSSIYLCSVEQLSRGGYTFGSGTRLTVV.

This clonotype appeared many times. The CDR3: CASSRPTGEAFF. CDR3 DNA sequence: TGTGCCAGCAGTCGCCCGACGGGTGAAGCTTTCTTT. The rearrangement uses TRBV6-5 and TRBJ1-1; D remains unclear. With 5 bases removed from V and 7 bases from J, the gap between germline ends came to 11 bases. CDR1 and CDR2 from the germline V gene are MNHEY and SVGAGI. This CDR3 spans 12 amino acids.

This clonotype was observed many times. The rearrangement links TRBV5-1 to TRBJ2-1, with D unclear. CDR1 and CDR2 from the germline V gene are SGHRS and YFSETQ. The CDR3 loop spans 16 amino acids. With 2 bases removed from V and 0 bases from J, the gap between germline ends came to 12 bases. The CDR3 region has the DNA TGCGCCAGCAGCTTAGGACCGCCTTCCTCCTACAATGAGCAGTTCTTC. It yields the protein CASSLGPPSSYNEQFF.

This clonotype was observed a handful of times. Written as DNA, the CDR3 is TGTGCCAGCTCACCTTCGCAAGGACAGGGGGCAGAGACCCAGTACTTC. Translating gives CASSPSQGQGAETQYF. J is TRBJ2-5 and V is TRBV18; TRBD1 agrees at 11 bases. CDR3 length: 16 amino acids. Looked up from germline, CDR1 is KGHSH and CDR2 is LQKENI. Trimming at V came to 3 bases and at J to 4 bases, leaving 7 bases not matched to a gene.

This clonotype was observed many times. The chain carries TRBV3-1 and TRBJ2-5, with 7 bases fitting TRBD1. The germline V gene has CDR1 LGHDT and CDR2 YNNKEL (reference sequence). With V trimmed by 3 bases and J by 4 bases, 5 bases remained unmatched. The CDR3 has 14 residues. CDR3 nucleotides: TGTGCCAGCAGCCACTCACAGGGGCCAGAGACCCAGTACTTC. Residues: CASSHSQGPETQYF.

At least ten counts were recorded for this clonotype. This sequence joins TRBV29-1 and TRBJ2-1; 7 nucleotides match TRBD2. The J segment lost 4 bases and the V segment lost 4 bases, leaving 4 bases of the junction unmatched. Germline V gives CDR1 SQVTM, CDR2 ANQGSEA. The CDR3 is made up of 13 amino acids. The CDR3 here is CSVVGGPYNEQFF. The CDR3 DNA sequence: TGCAGCGTTGTGGGAGGGCCATACAATGAGCAGTTCTTC.